This T cell receptor beta chain was identified during a study of shared clonotypes between healthy human individuals. The CDR3 extends over 14 amino acids. Unmatched junction bases numbered 0, after V lost 2 bases and J lost 3 bases. Germline-derived CDR1 and CDR2 are WSHSY and SAAADI. Data came from immunoSEQ multiplex PCR; TCRdb stores just in-frame clones and leaves some out. Of about 680,000 clones listed, roughly 70% are singletons. The material sequenced was memory CD4+ T cells sorted from blood. This sample's subset: CD45RA-negative fraction. The sequence was obtained from a woman in her twenties or thirties in good health. J is TRBJ2-7 and V is TRBV10-2, with 11 bases identical to TRBD1. CDR3 nucleotides: TGCGCCAGCAGTGAGGGGACAGGGGGCTACGAGCAGTACTTC. Translation: CASSEGTGGYEQYF.